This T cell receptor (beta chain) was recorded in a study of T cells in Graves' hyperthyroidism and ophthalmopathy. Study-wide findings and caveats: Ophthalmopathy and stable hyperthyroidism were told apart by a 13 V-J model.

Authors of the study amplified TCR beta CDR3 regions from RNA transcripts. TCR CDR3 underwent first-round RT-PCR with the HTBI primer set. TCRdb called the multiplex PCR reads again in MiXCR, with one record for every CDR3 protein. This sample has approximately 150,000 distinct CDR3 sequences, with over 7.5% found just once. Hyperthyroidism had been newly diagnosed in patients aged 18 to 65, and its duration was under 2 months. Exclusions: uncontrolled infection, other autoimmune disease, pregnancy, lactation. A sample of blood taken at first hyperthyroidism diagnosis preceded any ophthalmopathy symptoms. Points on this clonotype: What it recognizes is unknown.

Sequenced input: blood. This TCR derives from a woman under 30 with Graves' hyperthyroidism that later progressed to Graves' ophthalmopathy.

Here the CDR3 reads CASSAHRRSSTDTQYF. DNA of the CDR3: TGTGCCAGCAGTGCCCACAGGAGGTCGAGCACAGATACGCAGTATTTT. The gene calls are TRBV6-1 and TRBJ2-3; D is possibly TRBD1 or TRBD2 (5 bases each). The CDR3 is 16 residues long. Germline-derived CDR1 and CDR2 are MNHNS and SASEGT. The V end was cut by 4 bases, the J end by 0 bases, with 14 bases between.